A single sample is the source of the 10 T cell receptor beta chains below, sequenced in a study of blood T cell repertoires in COVID-19. The method was immunoSEQ multiplex PCR; TCRdb's version includes in-frame clones alone and lacks a portion of them. The sample includes about 320,000 clones, around nine tenths seen only once; the top ten take 5% to 5.5%. The sequencing input was PBMCs or T cells enriched from blood (not recorded which). These receptors were obtained from a man aged 60-69 years who had recovered from COVID-19.

The chain employs TRBV10-3 and TRBJ1-6; TRBD1 matches 10 bases. Germline CDR1 ENHRY, CDR2 SYGVKD. With 6 bases clipped from V and 10 bases from J, the junction kept 6 bases outside the gene matches. The CDR3 spans 14 residues. The CDR3: CAIRGTGVGSPLHF. In DNA form, the CDR3 reads TGTGCCATCAGGGGGACAGGGGTGGGATCACCCCTCCACTTT.

This clone was picked up a small number of times. V is TRBV7-9 and J is TRBJ2-7; D may be TRBD1 (6 bases). The germline V gene has CDR1 SEHNR and CDR2 FQNEAQ (reference sequence). The CDR3 has 13 residues. V shed 4 bases and J shed 3 bases, with 10 bases lying between them. The DNA of the CDR3 is TGTGCCAGCAGCTCCGACAGGCTCTACGAGCAGTACTTC. Amino acids: CASSSDRLYEQYF.

The chain is built from TRBV24-1 and TRBJ2-3, with 11 bases aligning to TRBD2. This CDR3 has 15 amino acids. J lost 8 bases, V lost 2 bases, and 5 bases had no gene match. The V gene's germline CDR1 is KGHDR and CDR2 SFDVKD. CDR3 sequence (DNA): TGTGCCACCAGTGATTCGGGACTAGCGGCCCCTACGCAGTATTTT. Translated: CATSDSGLAAPTQYF.

V usage is TRBV6-5 and J usage is TRBJ2-7, with 9 positions matching TRBD2. Per germline, CDR1 MNHEY and CDR2 SVGAGI. This CDR3 comprises 14 residues. J lost 3 bases, V lost 5 bases, and 5 bases had no gene match. The CDR3 DNA reads as TGTGCCAGCAGTACCGGGACTAGCAGCTACGAGCAGTACTTC. Translating it yields CASSTGTSSYEQYF.

The chain recombines TRBV19 with TRBJ1-5, with D possibly being TRBD1 (6 bases). With 1 base removed from V and 6 bases from J, the gap between germline ends came to 13 bases. This CDR3 is built from 15 residues. Per the germline V gene, CDR1 is LNHDA and CDR2 is SQIVND (reference sequence). The CDR3 bases are TGTGCCAGTAGTATAGCGTACAGGGAACCTCAGCCCCAGCATTTT. Its translation: CASSIAYREPQPQHF. Combining the CDR3 with reference TRBV19 and TRBJ1-5 gives the whole variable domain DGGITQSPKYLFRKEGQNVTLSCEQNLNHDAMYWYRQDPGQGLRLIYYSQIVNDFQKGDIAEGYSVSREKKESFPLTVTSAQKNPTAFYLCASSIAYREPQPQHFGDGTRLSIL.

As DNA, the CDR3 is TGTGCCAGCAGCTCGACTAGCGGGGTACCCGGGGAGCTGTTTTTT. The encoded protein is CASSSTSGVPGELFF. This chain links TRBV11-2 with TRBJ2-2; TRBD2 agrees at 11 bases. Germline CDR1 reads SGHAT; CDR2 reads FQNNGV. This CDR3 is built from 15 residues. After removal of 4 bases from V and 6 bases from J, the junction contained 4 bases not matched to a gene. The entire variable domain, with the rest obtained from reference TRBV11-2 and TRBJ2-2, is as follows: EAGVAQSPRYKIIEKRQSVAFWCNPISGHATLYWYQQILGQGPKLLIQFQNNGVVDDSQLPKDRFSAERLKGVDSTLKIQPAKLEDSAVYLCASSSTSGVPGELFFGEGSRLTVL.

The rearrangement links TRBV10-1 to TRBJ2-7; 10 bases match TRBD1. Germline CDR1 reads WNHNN; CDR2 reads SYGVQD (reference sequence). The CDR3 runs to 15 residues. The V segment lost 5 bases and the J segment 4 bases; nucleotides outside the gene matches: 8. The CDR3 DNA follows: TGCGCCAGCAGTAGCCGGGACAGGGGTTTTTACGAGCAGTACTTC. Residues: CASSSRDRGFYEQYF.

The chain has TRBV29-1 and TRBJ2-7; D call uncertain. The CDR3 has 12 residues. Germline lookup yields CDR1 SQVTM and CDR2 ANQGSEA. With 4 bases removed from V and 1 base from J, the gap between germline ends came to 8 bases. The CDR3 bases are TGCAGCGTTGTTTCCACTTCCTACGAGCAGTACTTC. Translated, it gives CSVVSTSYEQYF.

The chain combines TRBV24-1 with TRBJ1-2; TRBD1 matches at 7 bases. This CDR3 is 13 amino acids long. CDR1 is KGHDR and CDR2 is SFDVKD in the germline V gene. Trimming cost V 5 bases and J 6 bases; bases outside gene matches: 5. CDR3 loop: CATSGQGPDGYTF. The CDR3 DNA sequence: TGTGCCACCAGTGGACAGGGCCCGGATGGCTACACCTTC.

The rearrangement uses TRBV28 and TRBJ2-7; D is perhaps TRBD1 (7 bases). The CDR3 has 15 amino acids. CDR1 is MDHEN, CDR2 SYDVKM, per germline. Trimming cost V 5 bases and J 3 bases, with 17 bases left between them. The CDR3, as DNA: TGTGCCAGCAGTGGAGGGGGCCCCCCTCTCTACGAGCAGTACTTC. It translates to CASSGGGPPLYEQYF. Supplemented by reference TRBV28 and TRBJ2-7, the full variable domain reads DVKVTQSSRYLVKRTGEKVFLECVQDMDHENMFWYRQDPGLGLRLIYFSYDVKMKEKGDIPEGYSVSREKKERFSLILESASTNQTSMYLCASSGGGPPLYEQYFGPGTRLTVT.